These T cell receptor gamma chains were read from a single sample in a study of gamma delta lymphoproliferative disorders and STAT genes. TCRdb redid the clone calls on the multiplex PCR reads with CATT. Among under 1,500 gamma-chain clones listed, over 8.5% were seen once. Sequences were obtained from blood. The receptor source for this set is a human donor with gamma-delta T-cell large granular lymphocyte leukemia. The CDR3 runs from the conserved cysteine through the conserved F or W. A clone size is listed for some rows: how often the clone was seen (once, few, many), or a class if it is expanded.

j_call v_call clone_size cdr3_aa cdr3_nt
TRGJ1/TRGJ2 TRGV5 few CATWDRPSYYKKLF TGTGCCACCTGGGACAGGCCTTCCTATTATAAGAAACTCTTT
TRGJ1/TRGJ2 TRGV10 - CAAWTTDYYKKLF TGTGCTGCGTGGACCACCGATTATTATAAGAAACTCTTT
TRGJP1 TRGV10 medium-sized CAAKQGGWFKIF TGTGCTGCAAAGCAAGGGGGTTGGTTCAAGATATTT
TRGJP2 TRGV11 medium-sized CACWIRHVKERIKTF TGTGCCTGCTGGATTAGGCACGTTAAAGAGCGGATCAAGACGTTT
TRGJ1/TRGJ2 TRGV9 few CALWEPSYYKKLF TGTGCCTTGTGGGAGCCTTCGTATTATAAGAAACTCTTT
TRGJ1/TRGJ2 TRGV9 - CALWEPFVYKKLF TGTGCCTTGTGGGAGCCTTTCGTATATAAGAAACTCTTT
TRGJ1/TRGJ2 TRGV3 - CATWDTPHDTYYKKLF TGTGCCACCTGGGACACCCCCCATGATACTTATTATAAGAAACTCTTT
TRGJ1/TRGJ2 TRGV10 medium-sized CAAWDMRYKKLF TGTGCTGCGTGGGATATGAGGTATAAGAAACTCTTT
TRGJ1/TRGJ2 TRGV10 medium-sized CAAWDWLTAYKKLF TGTGCTGCGTGGGATTGGTTAACGGCTTATAAGAAACTCTTT
TRGJP1 TRGV10 medium-sized CAAATGWFKIF TGTGCTGCGGCCACTGGTTGGTTCAAGATATTT
TRGJP1 TRGV10 medium-sized CAAWGGWFKIF TGTGCTGCGTGGGGTGGTTGGTTCAAGATATTT
TRGJP2 TRGV11 medium-sized CAGSSDWIKTF TGTGCGGGGAGTAGTGATTGGATCAAGACGTTT
TRGJP2 TRGV10 medium-sized CAAWDYKGLYSSDWIKTF TGTGCTGCGTGGGATTATAAGGGCCTTTATAGTAGTGATTGGATCAAGACGTTT
TRGJP2 TRGV8 hyperexpanded CATWDSDWIKTF TGTGCCACCTGGGATAGTGATTGGATCAAGACGTTT
TRGJ1/TRGJ2 TRGV11 many CTTVPAGLEMAQLYYKKLF -
TRGJ1/TRGJ2 TRGV9 few CALGLYKKLF TGTGCCTTGGGGTTGTATAAGAAACTCTTT
TRGJP1 TRGV2 - CATWDGLSTTGWFKIF TGTGCCACCTGGGACGGGCTTAGCACCACTGGTTGGTTCAAGATATTT
TRGJ1/TRGJ2 TRGV3 - CATWDCEKLF TGTGCCACCTGGGACTGCGAGAAACTCTTT
TRGJ1/TRGJ2 TRGV4 many CATWDGGYKKLF TGTGCCACCTGGGACGGGGGTTATAAGAAACTCTTT
TRGJ1/TRGJ2 TRGV2 few CATWDGVNYYKKLF TGTGCCACCTGGGACGGTGTGAATTATTATAAGAAACTCTTT
TRGJ1/TRGJ2 TRGV11 - CACWRYYYKKLF TGTGCCTGCTGGAGATATTATTATAAGAAACTCTTT
TRGJ1/TRGJ2 TRGV3 few CATWDRTLLPYYYKKLF TGTGCCACCTGGGACAGGACCTTACTTCCCTATTATTATAAGAAACTCTTT